These 24 T cell receptor beta chains share one sample of origin, sequenced in a study of T cells in Graves' hyperthyroidism and ophthalmopathy. Regions amplified from RNA transcripts were the TCR beta CDR3 regions. TCR CDR3 regions were first amplified by RT-PCR with HTBI primers. TCRdb reanalysed the multiplex PCR reads using MiXCR and keeps one entry per CDR3 protein. The sample comprises roughly 350,000 distinct CDR3 sequences, about 13% of which are singletons, and about a third rests with the top ten. Sequenced sample: blood. The receptors originated from a woman between 35 and 50 years old with Graves' ophthalmopathy.

The count of this clonotype is one. This chain connects TRBV30 to TRBJ2-7, with a tentative D call TRBD2 (5 bases). The closer fit of TRBJ2-1 to the DNA end suggests the J call may be wrong. Germline V CDR1 and CDR2: GTSNPN, SVGIG (reference sequence). This CDR3 spans 14 amino acids. The CDR3 sequence is CAWSVDISGNEQFF. DNA for the CDR3: TGTGCCTGGAGTGTAGATATTTCGGGGAACGAGCAGTTCTTC.

This clonotype was counted only a few times. The J gene is TRBJ1-1, the V gene TRBV11-2, with D unresolved. V lost 3 bases, J lost 0 bases, and 5 bases lay in between. The germline V gene encodes CDR1 SGHAT and CDR2 FQNNGV. There are 13 residues in the CDR3. The CDR3 region has the DNA TGTGCCAGCAGCTTTTCCTTGAACACTGAAGCTTTCTTT. Translating it yields CASSFSLNTEAFF.

This clonotype was counted at least ten times. The rearrangement links TRBV2 to TRBJ2-2; 7 bases line up with TRBD2. Germline CDR1 SNHLY, CDR2 FYNNEI. V lost 6 bases to trimming and J lost 7 bases; unmatched junction nucleotides: 17. This CDR3 has 17 amino acids. The CDR3 reads CASRKVQGLPVGGELFF. For the CDR3, the DNA is TGTGCCAGCAGAAAGGTTCAGGGACTACCGGTGGGCGGGGAGCTGTTTTTT.

This clonotype was counted a single time. This could be a read error, since a much larger clone is one nucleotide away. CDR3 in amino acids: CASSTFHEQYF. The CDR3 bases are TGTGCCAGCTCCACCTTCCACGAGCAGTACTTC. The chain uses TRBV3-1 and TRBJ2-7; D uncertain. The CDR3 has 11 residues. Deletions cut 8 bases from V and 5 bases from J, with 10 bases between. Per germline, CDR1 LGHDT and CDR2 YNNKEL (reference sequence).

This clonotype appeared many times. The V gene is TRBV28, the J gene TRBJ2-7; D unresolved. CDR3 length: 11 amino acids. The germline V gene encodes CDR1 MDHEN and CDR2 SYDVKM. Trimming cost V 6 bases and J 4 bases, with 7 bases left between them. The CDR3: CASRLRYEQYF. For the CDR3, the DNA is TGTGCCAGCAGGCTTAGGTACGAGCAGTACTTC. The complete variable domain, with remaining parts taken from reference TRBV28 and TRBJ2-7, reads DVKVTQSSRYLVKRTGEKVFLECVQDMDHENMFWYRQDPGLGLRLIYFSYDVKMKEKGDIPEGYSVSREKKERFSLILESASTNQTSMYLCASRLRYEQYFGPGTRLTVT.

This clonotype appeared a few times. The genes are TRBV28 and TRBJ1-2; 10 bases fit TRBD1. There are 18 residues in the CDR3. After removal of 4 bases from V and 3 bases from J, the junction contained 14 bases not matched to a gene. Per the germline V gene, CDR1 is MDHEN and CDR2 is SYDVKM. In DNA form, the CDR3 reads TGTGCCAGCAGTTGGGGACAGGGGCTCCGGAACCTACACTATGGCTACACCTTC. It translates to CASSWGQGLRNLHYGYTF.

Of note for this clonotype: The junction departs from germline at one end; a sequencing error may be responsible. The chain couples TRBV18 to TRBJ2-5, with TRBD1 matching over 10 bases. The V gene's germline CDR1 is KGHSH and CDR2 LQKENI. CDR3 size: 14 residues. As DNA, the CDR3 is TGTGCCAGCTCATGGGACAGGGGACAAGAGACCCAGGACTTC. Its protein is CASSWDRGQETQDF.

The chain recombines TRBV25-1 with TRBJ1-6; D gene unclear. The CDR3 runs to 17 residues. V was cut by 7 bases and J by 0 bases, with 16 bases left in between. Germline assignment: CDR1 MGHDK and CDR2 SYGVNS. The CDR3 DNA reads as TGTGCCAGCATTGTCTCCCCCGCCCGCTCCTATAATTCACCCCTCCACTTT. Amino acid sequence: CASIVSPARSYNSPLHF.

This clonotype was observed many times. The junction does not match germline at one end; this may be a read error. The V call is TRBV29-1, the J call TRBJ1-5, with a possible D match to TRBD1 (6 bases). This CDR3 is built from 14 residues. Germline V lookup: CDR1 SQVTM, CDR2 ANQGSEA. The CDR3 DNA reads as TGCAGCGTTAAAGAAAAGGGGGGCAATCAGCCCCAGCATTTT. This gives the protein CSVKEKGGNQPQHF.

This clonotype was detected only a few times. The gene calls are TRBV20-1 and TRBJ1-1; 7 bases are shared with TRBD1. CDR1 is DFQATT and CDR2 is SNEGSKA in the germline V gene (reference sequence). The ends lost 6 bases at V and 5 bases at J; junction bases unmatched: 30. CDR3 size: 20 residues. The CDR3, as DNA: TGCAGTGCCCCTAGGGGGCCTACAGGGCGAGGGGTCGGTGTCGGAACTGAAGCTTTCTTT. As protein: CSAPRGPTGRGVGVGTEAFF.

CDR3 sequence reads: CASSLEANSFSTKVSGNTIYF. The CDR3 nucleotides are TGCGCCAGCAGCTTGGAGGCGAATTCTTTTTCTACTAAAGTGTCCGGAAACACCATATATTTT. The V call is TRBV5-1, the J call TRBJ1-3; D is uncertain. The germline V gene encodes CDR1 SGHRS and CDR2 YFSETQ. The CDR3 totals 21 residues. V gave up 0 bases and J gave up 4 bases, with 29 bases separating them.

The chain carries TRBV4-1 and TRBJ1-1, with D possibly matching TRBD1 (5 bases). The CDR3 runs 13 residues. Germline CDR1 MGHRA, CDR2 YSYEKL. Between the trimmed V and J ends, which lost 1 base and 6 bases, there was a span of 9 bases. The CDR3 DNA reads TGCGCCAGCAGCCAAGTCGGGGGTCCTGAAGCTTTCTTT. The encoded protein is CASSQVGGPEAFF.

There are many counts of this clonotype. This chain uses TRBV29-1 with TRBJ2-2; TRBD1 might be the D (6 bases). Germline-derived CDR1 and CDR2 are SQVTM and ANQGSEA. CDR3 length equals 14 residues. Trimming pared 2 bases from V and 6 bases from J, leaving 13 bases between. The chain's CDR3 is CSVETTGTAGELFF. As DNA, the CDR3 is TGCAGCGTTGAAACCACAGGGACGGCCGGGGAGCTGTTTTTT.

The rearrangement links TRBV7-2 to TRBJ2-1; perhaps TRBD2 as D (6 bases). Deletions cut 5 bases from V and 10 bases from J, with 15 bases between. CDR3 size: 13 residues. Per germline, CDR1 SGHTA and CDR2 FQGNSA. The CDR3 DNA sequence: TGTGCCAGCAGCCCGATCCGTGGAGGGGAGCAGTTCTTC. It translates to CASSPIRGGEQFF.

This clonotype was seen at least ten times. This chain joins TRBV5-5 and TRBJ2-7; D is possibly TRBD1 (5 bases). Looked up from germline, CDR1 is SGHKS and CDR2 is YYEKEE (reference sequence). This CDR3 spans 14 amino acids. V was clipped by 0 bases and J by 2 bases, with 9 bases between them. CDR3 sequence: CASSLAQGPYEQYF. The DNA of the CDR3 is TGTGCCAGCAGCTTGGCGCAGGGCCCCTACGAGCAGTACTTC.

This clonotype has ten or more counts. The CDR3 is CATIVPNRGLSNQPQHF. CDR3 DNA sequence: TGTGCCACTATCGTCCCCAACAGGGGGCTTAGCAATCAGCCCCAGCATTTT. The chain joins TRBV28 to TRBJ1-5; 9 nucleotides align to TRBD1. This CDR3 has 17 amino acids. Germline trimming cut 10 bases from V and 0 bases from J; bases unmatched to any gene: 13. Germline assignment: CDR1 MDHEN and CDR2 SYDVKM.

Many counts were recorded for this clonotype. The CDR3 sequence is CASSFRGNSNQPQHF. As DNA, the CDR3 is TGTGCCAGCAGTTTTCGGGGGAATAGCAATCAGCCCCAGCATTTT. V gene TRBV12-3 or TRBV12-4 combines with J gene TRBJ1-5; D is possibly TRBD1 (5 bases). The CDR3 contains 15 residues. Trimming removed 3 bases from V and 0 bases from J, with 9 bases in between.

Many counts were recorded for this clonotype. J is TRBJ1-4 and V is TRBV7-2; 8 positions match TRBD1. The CDR3 has 15 amino acids. CDR1 and CDR2 from the germline V gene are SGHTA and FQGNSA. V shed 5 bases and J 7 bases; nucleotides not matched to a gene: 9. This CDR3 reads CASSTRQGAGEKLFF. DNA of the CDR3: TGTGCCAGCAGCACCCGCCAGGGGGCGGGTGAAAAACTGTTTTTT.

This clonotype has ten or more counts. This chain connects TRBV20-1 to TRBJ1-6; D is unresolved. V lost 3 bases, J lost 0 bases, and 9 bases lay in between. The CDR3 runs 15 residues. Germline CDR1 reads DFQATT; CDR2 reads SNEGSKA (reference sequence). CDR3 amino acids: CSASEGSSYNSPLHF. The CDR3 region has the DNA TGCAGTGCTAGTGAAGGGAGCTCCTATAATTCACCCCTCCACTTT.

The V call is TRBV5-4, the J call TRBJ2-2; 8 nucleotides line up with TRBD1. The germline CDR1 and CDR2 sequences are SGHNT and YYREEE (reference sequence). The length of the CDR3 is 16 residues. The V gene end was trimmed by 3 bases and the J gene end by 6 bases; junction bases not matched to a gene: 10. CDR3 residues: CASSSAWTGRSGELFF. CDR3 nucleotides: TGTGCCAGCAGCTCTGCCTGGACAGGGAGATCCGGGGAGCTGTTTTTT.

This clonotype was detected ten times or more. V is TRBV3-1 and J is TRBJ2-3; 12 bases agree with TRBD2. The trim removed 4 bases at V and 4 bases at J, leaving 6 bases unmatched. CDR3 length: 16 residues. Germline CDR1 and CDR2: LGHDT and YNNKEL (reference sequence). CDR3 loop: CASSLLAGGRPDTQYF. CDR3 in DNA: TGTGCCAGCAGCCTCCTAGCGGGGGGGCGCCCAGATACGCAGTATTTT.

This clonotype was counted only a few times. The V call is TRBV7-9, the J call TRBJ1-4; TRBD1 is a possible D gene (6 bases). V gave up 6 bases and J gave up 8 bases, with 16 bases separating them. The CDR3 spans 14 residues. Germline V gene sequence: CDR1 SEHNR, CDR2 FQNEAQ (reference sequence). The CDR3 region has the DNA TGTGCCAGCAGTAATGGGGGCGAGGTAGAAAAACTGTTTTTT. It specifies CASSNGGEVEKLFF.

A note on this clonotype: At one end, the junction sequence differs from germline, possibly due to a read error. This chain uses TRBV28 with TRBJ1-5; TRBD1 agrees at 9 bases. CDR3 length: 15 amino acids. In germline, CDR1 is MDHEN, CDR2 SYDVKM. The CDR3 spells CASRGQGYSNQLQHF. The CDR3 coding sequence is TGTGCCAGCAGAGGACAGGGGTATAGCAATCAGCTCCAGCATTTT.

As regards this clonotype: This may be a read error: a much more frequent sequence differs by one nucleotide. V usage is TRBV28 and J usage is TRBJ1-4, with TRBD1 identical over 7 bases. This CDR3 is 15 amino acids long. Germline lookup yields CDR1 MDHEN and CDR2 SYDVKM. CDR3 protein: CVSSPAGTANEKLFF. The CDR3 bases are TGTGTCAGCAGCCCTGCGGGGACAGCTAATGAAAAACTGTTTTTT.